Sequencing of this T cell receptor (beta chain) was carried out in a study of T cells after yellow fever vaccination. The study, taken as a whole, reports: There was a small share of clonotypes that showed up in both the CD4 and CD8 compartments.

This CDR3 has 13 amino acids. V was cut by 5 bases and J by 4 bases, with 11 bases left in between. Looked up from germline, CDR1 is MNHEY and CDR2 is SVGAGI. TCRdb reanalysed the 5' RACE reads using MiXCR and keeps one entry per CDR3 protein. The sample has hundreds of thousands of distinct CDR3 sequences, over 4.5% seen once. This clonotype was counted many times. Its specificity is not known. The clonotype was recovered from a man younger than 35 who received the YFV17D yellow fever vaccine. The V call is TRBV6-5, the J call TRBJ1-2; no firm D call. Sequencing used CD4+ T cells sorted from PBMCs, obtained on the day of the yellow fever booster vaccination. The CDR3 loop is CASSTTRGYGYTF. The DNA for the CDR3 is TGTGCCAGCAGTACCACTCGGGGCTATGGCTACACCTTC.